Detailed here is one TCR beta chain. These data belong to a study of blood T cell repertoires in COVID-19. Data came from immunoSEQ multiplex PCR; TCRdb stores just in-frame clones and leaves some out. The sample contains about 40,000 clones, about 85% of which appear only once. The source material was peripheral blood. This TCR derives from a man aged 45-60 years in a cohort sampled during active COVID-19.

This CDR3 is CASSYSFTDTQYF. In DNA form, the CDR3 reads TGTGCCAGCAGTTACTCCTTCACAGATACGCAGTATTTT. The V call is TRBV6-5, the J call TRBJ2-3; D is unclear. The CDR3 extends over 13 amino acids. The V end was cut by 0 bases, the J end by 2 bases, with 3 bases between. Germline-derived CDR1 and CDR2 are MNHEY and SVGAGI.